The 27 T cell receptor beta chains reported below all come from one sample, sequenced in a study of siplizumab effects on memory and regulatory T cells. Measured with immunoSEQ multiplex PCR; TCRdb has only the in-frame clones, and not every one. The sample has roughly 100,000 clones; approximately 94% are singletons. Sequencing was performed on CD4+ T cells sorted from blood. The receptor set was obtained from a human donor in good health.

The chain is built from TRBV5-1 and TRBJ1-3, with a possible D match to TRBD1 (5 bases). V was trimmed by 3 bases and J by 4 bases, leaving 14 bases between them. The CDR3 runs 15 residues. Germline CDR1 reads SGHRS; CDR2 reads YFSETQ. CDR3 sequence (DNA): TGCGCCAGCAGCTCCGACAGACCTCCGGGAAACACCATATATTTT. Protein sequence: CASSSDRPPGNTIYF.

A single count supports this clone. The chain combines TRBV19 with TRBJ2-5; 9 bases fit TRBD2. The CDR3 sequence is 14 residues long. The V gene end was trimmed by 7 bases and the J gene end by 5 bases; junction bases not matched to a gene: 8. Germline V gene data show CDR1 as LNHDA and CDR2 as SQIVND (reference sequence). The CDR3 nucleotides read TGTGCCAGTACCTCTAGCGGGGTGGGGGAGACCCAGTACTTC. Protein product: CASTSSGVGETQYF.

V and J are TRBV25-1 and TRBJ1-2, with TRBD1 as a possible D gene (6 bases). Germline loops: CDR1 MGHDK, CDR2 SYGVNS. V was cut by 6 bases and J by 8 bases, with 10 bases left in between. There are 11 residues in the CDR3. CDR3 loop: CASRRGQGYTF. The CDR3 DNA follows: TGTGCCAGCAGAAGAGGACAGGGCTACACCTTC.

This chain connects TRBV10-2 to TRBJ1-1, with 7 bases fitting TRBD1. Germline values: CDR1 WSHSY, CDR2 SAAADI. V shed 6 bases and J 4 bases; nucleotides not matched to a gene: 5. This CDR3 is built from 13 residues. CDR3 sequence: CASSRQGTTEAFF. For the CDR3, the DNA is TGCGCCAGCAGCAGACAGGGCACCACTGAAGCTTTCTTT.

The rearrangement links TRBV11-2 to TRBJ2-7; tentative D call: TRBD2 (7 bases). Trimming stripped 0 bases from V and 6 bases from J, with 12 bases between. The CDR3 covers 14 residues. CDR1 and CDR2 (germline): SGHAT, FQNNGV. CDR3 in DNA: TGTGCCAGCAGCTTAGAGGGGGGGGCCAGCGAGCAGTACTTC. This sequence encodes CASSLEGGASEQYF.

The V gene is TRBV27, the J gene TRBJ2-7; 7 bases map to TRBD1. Germline lookup yields CDR1 MNHEY and CDR2 SMNVEV (reference sequence). The CDR3 extends over 15 amino acids. After removal of 4 bases from V and 0 bases from J, the junction contained 6 bases not matched to a gene. The CDR3 loop is CASSSTGANSYEQYF. In DNA, the CDR3 is TGTGCCAGCAGTTCCACAGGGGCAAACTCCTACGAGCAGTACTTC.

The rearrangement links TRBV5-8 to TRBJ2-7; 10 nucleotides line up with TRBD1. Germline trimming cut 3 bases from V and 4 bases from J; bases unmatched to any gene: 7. This CDR3 region has 15 residues. In germline, CDR1 is SGHTS, CDR2 YDEGEE. The CDR3 here is CASSSRQGAVYEQYF. The CDR3 DNA sequence: TGTGCCAGCAGCTCAAGACAGGGGGCCGTTTACGAGCAGTACTTC.

The V gene is TRBV14, the J gene TRBJ1-3; D unclear. The length of the CDR3 is 15 residues. The germline CDR1 and CDR2 sequences are SGHDN and FVKESK. The V end lost 3 bases, the J end lost 0 bases, and 9 bases lay between the germline ends. For the CDR3, the DNA is TGTGCCAGCAGCCAGCAGCCCATCTCTGGAAACACCATATATTTT. Protein product: CASSQQPISGNTIYF.

The V and J genes are TRBV9 and TRBJ2-4, with a weak D call TRBD2 (5 bases). The CDR3 spans 16 residues. Deletions cut 1 base from V and 6 bases from J, with 17 bases between. The germline V gene has CDR1 SGDLS and CDR2 YYNGEE. In DNA, the CDR3 is TGTGCCAGCAGCGTAAGTCCGCTAGCTTCGGTAAACATTCAGTACTTC. This translates into CASSVSPLASVNIQYF.

This clone has more than one count but fewer than ten. DNA for the CDR3: TGTGCCAGCAGCGTCGCTGGCGACGGAGCCTACGAGCAGTACTTC. This sequence encodes CASSVAGDGAYEQYF. The chain combines TRBV9 with TRBJ2-7; unclear D gene. Trimming took off 2 bases at V and 2 bases at J, with 14 bases between the two ends. The CDR3 runs 15 residues. The germline V gene encodes CDR1 SGDLS and CDR2 YYNGEE.

This clone has a single count. The V gene is TRBV5-1, the J gene TRBJ1-2; D is ambiguous. The CDR3 sequence is 12 residues long. Germline CDR1 and CDR2: SGHRS and YFSETQ. Between the trimmed V and J ends, which lost 5 bases and 8 bases, there was a span of 13 bases. This chain's CDR3 is CASRLGIGGYTF. The CDR3 region has the DNA TGCGCCAGCAGACTTGGTATTGGGGGCTACACCTTC.

The chain is built from TRBV7-8 and TRBJ1-5; 7 bases map to TRBD1. The V gene's germline CDR1 is SGHVS and CDR2 FQNEAQ. The CDR3 consists of 16 residues. Trimming removed 3 bases from V and 0 bases from J; junction bases left unmatched: 5. CDR3 sequence: CASSLEGQYSNQPQHF. As DNA, the CDR3 is TGTGCCAGCAGCTTGGAGGGACAGTATAGCAATCAGCCCCAGCATTTT. The variable domain in full, completed from reference TRBV7-8 and TRBJ1-5, reads GAGVSQSPRYKVAKRGQDVALRCDPISGHVSLFWYQQALGQGPEFLTYFQNEAQLDKSGLPSDRFFAERPEGSVSTLKIQRTQQEDSAVYLCASSLEGQYSNQPQHFGDGTRLSIL.

This chain links TRBV19 with TRBJ2-1; 9 nucleotides line up with TRBD2. Trimming removed 5 bases from V and 7 bases from J; junction bases left unmatched: 6. This CDR3 comprises 14 residues. Germline CDR1 and CDR2: LNHDA and SQIVND (reference sequence). The CDR3 is CASSPLAGLNEQFF. As DNA, the CDR3 is TGTGCCAGTAGTCCTCTAGCGGGACTTAATGAGCAGTTCTTC.

This clone was seen a few times. The chain recombines TRBV7-9 with TRBJ1-2, with D uncertain. Germline CDR1 is SEHNR and CDR2 is FQNEAQ (reference sequence). V lost 4 bases, J lost 8 bases, and 14 bases lay in between. The CDR3 totals 13 residues. Here the CDR3 DNA reads TGTGCCAGCAGCTCCCCCTACTTCCAAGGCTACACCTTC. It is translated as CASSSPYFQGYTF.

The chain joins TRBV7-2 to TRBJ2-3, with D unresolved. Germline-derived CDR1 and CDR2 are SGHTA and FQGNSA. With 5 bases removed from V and 3 bases from J, the gap between germline ends came to 3 bases. This CDR3 region has 11 residues. DNA for the CDR3: TGTGCCAGCAGCACTACAGATACGCAGTATTTT. This encodes CASSTTDTQYF.

V usage is TRBV5-1 and J usage is TRBJ1-1, with no clear D. V gave up 1 base and J gave up 5 bases, with 12 bases separating them. CDR3 length: 14 amino acids. Germline values: CDR1 SGHRS, CDR2 YFSETQ. CDR3 DNA sequence: TGCGCCAGCAGCTTGACGGCAGGCTGGACTGAAGCTTTCTTT. Translation gives CASSLTAGWTEAFF.

This chain links TRBV19 with TRBJ2-1, with a tentative D call TRBD1 (6 bases). Germline CDR1 reads LNHDA; CDR2 reads SQIVND (reference sequence). CDR3 length: 16 amino acids. Trimming took off 6 bases at V and 4 bases at J, with 19 bases between the two ends. CDR3 residues: CASSQFRGKLYNEQFF. CDR3 coding DNA: TGTGCCAGTAGCCAATTTAGGGGGAAACTATACAATGAGCAGTTCTTC.

This clone was observed once. The chain joins TRBV6-1 to TRBJ1-2; 7 bases match TRBD1. The CDR3 runs to 11 residues. V lost 10 bases to trimming and J lost 8 bases; unmatched junction nucleotides: 7. CDR1 MNHNS and CDR2 SASEGT come from the germline V gene. Here the CDR3 reads CATRDSLGYTF. Written as DNA, the CDR3 is TGTGCCACCCGGGACAGTTTGGGCTACACCTTC.

The table lists this clone with a count of one. The V gene is TRBV16, the J gene TRBJ1-3; D call uncertain. Trimming removed 0 bases from V and 4 bases from J, with 4 bases in between. The V gene's germline CDR1 is KGHSY and CDR2 FQNENV. This CDR3 has 13 amino acids. Here the CDR3 DNA reads TGTGCCAGCAGCCAATCCCGGGGAAACACCATATATTTT. Its protein product is CASSQSRGNTIYF. Full variable domain (outside the CDR3, taken from reference TRBV16 and TRBJ1-3): GEEVAQTPKHLVRGEGQKAKLYCAPIKGHSYVFWYQQVLKNEFKFLISFQNENVFDETGMPKERFSAKCLPNSPCSLEIQATKLEDSAVYFCASSQSRGNTIYFGEGSWLTVV.

The CDR3 DNA reads TGTGCCGGATCCGACGGGCTTTATACGCAGTATTTT. This sequence encodes CAGSDGLYTQYF. The chain links TRBV2 to TRBJ2-3; no firm D call. Germline V gene sequence: CDR1 SNHLY, CDR2 FYNNEI. V shed 11 bases and J shed 7 bases, with 16 bases lying between them. CDR3 size: 12 residues.

The CDR3 sequence is CASSIDLGRNQPQHF. The CDR3 nucleotides are TGTGCCAGTAGTATAGATTTAGGCCGAAACCAGCCCCAGCATTTT. The rearrangement joins TRBV19 to TRBJ1-5; no clear D gene. Germline CDR1 reads LNHDA; CDR2 reads SQIVND (reference sequence). Between the trimmed V and J ends, which lost 0 bases and 7 bases, there was a span of 13 bases. The CDR3 has 15 residues.

V and J are TRBV5-4 and TRBJ2-2; TRBD2 agrees at 13 bases. The J segment lost 5 bases and the V segment lost 1 base, leaving 11 bases of the junction unmatched. The CDR3 totals 19 residues. CDR1 is SGHNT, CDR2 YYREEE, per germline (reference sequence). The CDR3 region has the DNA TGTGCCAGCAGCTTGACCCAACTAGCGGGGGGGCCTCGTACCGGGGAGCTGTTTTTT. Amino acid sequence: CASSLTQLAGGPRTGELFF.

V and J are TRBV18 and TRBJ2-6, with D possibly TRBD1 on 6 matching bases. The V gene lost 3 bases and the J gene lost 0 bases, with 12 bases spanning the gap. The CDR3 extends over 17 amino acids. Germline V lookup: CDR1 KGHSH, CDR2 LQKENI. The CDR3 is CASSPDSRSSGANVLTF. DNA of the CDR3: TGTGCCAGCTCACCGGACAGTCGAAGCTCTGGGGCCAACGTCCTGACTTTC.

CDR3 DNA: TGTGCCAGCGGCACTAGCGGGAGCGAACCCTCCTACGAGCAGTACTTC. As protein: CASGTSGSEPSYEQYF. The chain carries TRBV11-1 and TRBJ2-7; 11 bases fit TRBD2. The germline V gene has CDR1 SGHAT and CDR2 FQDESV (reference sequence). This CDR3 has 16 amino acids. J gave up 0 bases and V 8 bases, and 9 bases lay outside the gene matches. Supplemented by reference TRBV11-1 and TRBJ2-7, the full variable domain reads EAEVAQSPRYKITEKSQAVAFWCDPISGHATLYWYRQILGQGPELLVQFQDESVVDDSQLPKDRFSAERLKGVDSTLKIQPAELGDSAMYLCASGTSGSEPSYEQYFGPGTRLTVT.

The V and J genes are TRBV6-5 and TRBJ1-2; D is uncertain. The CDR3 sequence is 14 residues long. Germline V CDR1 and CDR2: MNHEY, SVGAGI. Between the trimmed V and J ends, which lost 2 bases and 4 bases, there was a span of 11 bases. The CDR3 DNA is TGTGCCAGCAGTTACGTCGGGTCGTTCTATGGCTACACCTTC. It translates to CASSYVGSFYGYTF.

The rearrangement uses TRBV6-5 and TRBJ1-1, with D possibly TRBD1 on 5 matching bases. Germline V gene lookup returns CDR1 MNHEY and CDR2 SVGAGI. V lost 8 bases to trimming and J lost 4 bases, with 20 bases between them. The CDR3 extends over 15 amino acids. The CDR3 loop reads CASPPPGREVTEAFF. The CDR3 DNA reads TGTGCCAGCCCCCCACCGGGGCGGGAGGTCACTGAAGCTTTCTTT.

As concerns this clone: The identical CDR3 is also encoded by other nucleotide sequences in the sample. The chain carries TRBV7-2 and TRBJ1-3; D gene ambiguous. The CDR3 is 14 residues long. Trimming took 1 base from V and 0 from J, leaving 4 bases between them. The germline gives CDR1 SGHTA, CDR2 FQGNSA. CDR3 residues: CASSLGGSGNTIYF. CDR3 bases: TGTGCCAGCAGCTTAGGGGGCTCTGGAAACACCATATATTTT.